This T cell receptor beta chain stems from a study of human T cells and chemical hapten exposure. TCRdb itself ran the RACE reads through MiXCR, one entry per CDR3 protein. The sample has some 80,000 distinct CDR3 sequences, 10% seen once. This clonotype was found a few times. The CDR3 loop spans 14 amino acids. V lost 3 bases and J 3 bases, leaving 9 bases between the germline ends. Germline V lookup: CDR1 DFQATT, CDR2 SNEGSKA (reference sequence). Time point described: patch test 2, 6 weeks after DPC sensitization. Treatment given: therapeutic diphenylcyclopropenone sensitization with weekly scalp DPC.

The receptor was derived from a woman aged 25 to 39 with alopecia areata. Some clones in this sample may be carry-over from other donors' samples. The source was whole blood, collected in connection with sensitization to the hapten diphenylcyclopropenone (DPC). V and J are TRBV20-1 and TRBJ2-6, with D perhaps matching TRBD1 (6 bases). In DNA, the CDR3 is TGCAGTGCTAGTAGGGGGTTTGGGGCCAACGTCCTGACTTTC. It yields the protein CSASRGFGANVLTF.